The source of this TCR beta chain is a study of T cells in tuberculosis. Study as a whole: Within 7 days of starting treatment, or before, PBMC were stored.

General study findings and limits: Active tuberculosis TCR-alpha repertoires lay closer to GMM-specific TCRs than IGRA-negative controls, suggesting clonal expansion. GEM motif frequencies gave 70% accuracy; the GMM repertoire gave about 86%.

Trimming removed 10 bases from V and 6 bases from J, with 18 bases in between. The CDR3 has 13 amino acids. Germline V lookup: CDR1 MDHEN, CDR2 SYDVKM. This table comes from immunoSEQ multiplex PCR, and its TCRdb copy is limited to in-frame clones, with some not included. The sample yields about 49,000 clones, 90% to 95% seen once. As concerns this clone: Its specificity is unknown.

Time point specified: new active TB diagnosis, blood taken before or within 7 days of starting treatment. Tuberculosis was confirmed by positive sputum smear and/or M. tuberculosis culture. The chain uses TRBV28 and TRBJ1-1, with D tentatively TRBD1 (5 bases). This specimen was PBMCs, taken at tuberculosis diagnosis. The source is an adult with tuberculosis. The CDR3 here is CATTQRRGAEAFF. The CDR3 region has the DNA TGTGCCACTACGCAAAGGAGGGGAGCTGAAGCTTTCTTT. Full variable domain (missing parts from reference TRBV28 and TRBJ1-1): DVKVTQSSRYLVKRTGEKVFLECVQDMDHENMFWYRQDPGLGLRLIYFSYDVKMKEKGDIPEGYSVSREKKERFSLILESASTNQTSMYLCATTQRRGAEAFFGQGTRLTVV.